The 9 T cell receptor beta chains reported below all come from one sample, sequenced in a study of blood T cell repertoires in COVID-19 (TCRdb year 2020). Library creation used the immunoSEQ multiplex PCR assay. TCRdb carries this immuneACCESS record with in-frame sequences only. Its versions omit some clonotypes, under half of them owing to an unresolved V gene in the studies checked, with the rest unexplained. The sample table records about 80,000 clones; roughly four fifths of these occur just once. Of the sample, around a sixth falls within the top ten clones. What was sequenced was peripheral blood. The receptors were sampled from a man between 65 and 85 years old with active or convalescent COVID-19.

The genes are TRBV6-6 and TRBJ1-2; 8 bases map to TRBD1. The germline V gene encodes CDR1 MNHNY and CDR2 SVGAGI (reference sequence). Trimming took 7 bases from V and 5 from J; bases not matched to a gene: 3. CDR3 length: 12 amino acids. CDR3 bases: TGTGCCAGCAACGACAGGGGATATGGCTACACCTTC. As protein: CASNDRGYGYTF.

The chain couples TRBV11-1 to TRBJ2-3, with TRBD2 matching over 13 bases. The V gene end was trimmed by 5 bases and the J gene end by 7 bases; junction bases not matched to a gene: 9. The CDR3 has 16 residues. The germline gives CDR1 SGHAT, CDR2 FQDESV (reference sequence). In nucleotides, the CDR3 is TGTGCCAGCAGCCTAGGACTAGCGGGGGAGGCGCATACGCAGTATTTT. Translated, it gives CASSLGLAGEAHTQYF.

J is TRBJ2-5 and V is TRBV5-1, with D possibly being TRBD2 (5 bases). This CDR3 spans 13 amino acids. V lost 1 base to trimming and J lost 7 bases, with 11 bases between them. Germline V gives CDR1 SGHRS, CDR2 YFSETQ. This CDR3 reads CASSLSGTGTQYF. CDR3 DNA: TGCGCCAGCAGCTTGAGCGGCACGGGGACCCAGTACTTC.

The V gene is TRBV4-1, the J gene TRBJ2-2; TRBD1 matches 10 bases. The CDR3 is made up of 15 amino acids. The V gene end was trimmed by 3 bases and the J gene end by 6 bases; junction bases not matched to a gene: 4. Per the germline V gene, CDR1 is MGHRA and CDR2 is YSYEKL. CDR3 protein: CASSQTGGFAGELFF. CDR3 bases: TGCGCCAGCAGCCAGACAGGGGGCTTCGCCGGGGAGCTGTTTTTT.

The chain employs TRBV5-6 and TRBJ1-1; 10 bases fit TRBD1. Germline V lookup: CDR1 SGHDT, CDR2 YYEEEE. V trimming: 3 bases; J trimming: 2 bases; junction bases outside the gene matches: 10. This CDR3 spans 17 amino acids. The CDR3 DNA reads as TGTGCCAGCAGCTACGACAGGGGGCAACGGGGAAACACTGAAGCTTTCTTT. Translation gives CASSYDRGQRGNTEAFF. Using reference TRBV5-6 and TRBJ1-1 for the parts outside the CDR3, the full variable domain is DAGVTQSPTHLIKTRGQQVTLRCSPKSGHDTVSWYQQALGQGPQFIFQYYEEEERQRGNFPDRFSGHQFPNYSSELNVNALLLGDSALYLCASSYDRGQRGNTEAFFGQGTRLTVV.

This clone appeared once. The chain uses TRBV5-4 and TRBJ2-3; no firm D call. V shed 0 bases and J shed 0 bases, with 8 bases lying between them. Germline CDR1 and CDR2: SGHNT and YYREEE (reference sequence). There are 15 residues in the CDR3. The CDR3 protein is CASSLDWASTDTQYF. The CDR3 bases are TGTGCCAGCAGCTTGGATTGGGCCAGCACAGATACGCAGTATTTT.

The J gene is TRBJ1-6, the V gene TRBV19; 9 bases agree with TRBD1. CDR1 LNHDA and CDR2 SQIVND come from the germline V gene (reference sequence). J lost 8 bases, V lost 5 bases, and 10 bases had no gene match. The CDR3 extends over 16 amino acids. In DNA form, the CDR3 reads TGTGCCAGTAGTCTTACCGGGACAGGGTCATATTCACCCCTCCACTTT. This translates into CASSLTGTGSYSPLHF.

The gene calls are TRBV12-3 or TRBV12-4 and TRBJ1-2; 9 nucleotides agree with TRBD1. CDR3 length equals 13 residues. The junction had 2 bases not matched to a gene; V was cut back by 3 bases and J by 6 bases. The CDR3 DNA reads TGTGCCAGCAGTTTGGACAGGGGCCATGGCTACACCTTC. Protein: CASSLDRGHGYTF.

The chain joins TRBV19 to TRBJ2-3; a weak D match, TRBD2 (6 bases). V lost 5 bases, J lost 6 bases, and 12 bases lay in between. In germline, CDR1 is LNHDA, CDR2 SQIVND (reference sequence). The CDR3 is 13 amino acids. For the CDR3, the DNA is TGTGCCAGTAGTGTAGCGGTGAGGGATACGCAGTATTTT. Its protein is CASSVAVRDTQYF.